This TCR beta chain was identified in a study of blood T cell repertoires in COVID-19. For the study at large: Whether acute or convalescent, the COVID-19 samples came from the United States, Italy and Spain. PBMCs, B-cell-depleted T cells, or T cells provided the cDNA or gDNA that made up the material.

Profiled with immunoSEQ multiplex PCR; TCRdb holds only in-frame clones, not every one. The sample records about 250,000 clones, roughly 88% being singletons. Germline V CDR1 and CDR2: SEHNR, FQNEAQ (reference sequence). Unmatched junction bases numbered 6, after V lost 6 bases and J lost 8 bases. CDR3 length: 14 amino acids. V is TRBV7-9 and J is TRBJ2-1; TRBD1 aligns across 11 bases. Sequences were obtained from peripheral blood. The clonotype originates from a woman younger than 45 with COVID-19, enrolled during active disease. CDR3 DNA: TGTGCCAGCAGTGGGGGACAGGGGGAGTATGAGCAGTTCTTC. Translation: CASSGGQGEYEQFF.